This entry describes one TCR beta chain. Its antigen is unidentified. A quantitative 5'-RACE method, one with molecular barcodes, was used to make TCR beta libraries. TCRdb independently ran MiXCR on the 5' RACE reads; one entry per CDR3 protein. The sample has about 250,000 distinct CDR3 sequences, 15% to 20% seen once. Looked up from germline, CDR1 is MNHNS and CDR2 is SASEGT. The CDR3 extends over 13 amino acids. Trimming removed 10 bases from V and 4 bases from J; junction bases left unmatched: 5. The data were taken from a study of CD8 T cells in ankylosing spondylitis. Study observations and caveats: Clones linked to disease were reported to show significant enrichment in matched ankylosing spondylitis synovial fluid.

This chain links TRBV6-1 with TRBJ2-1; 9 bases align to TRBD2. This TCR was recovered from a male donor with ankylosing spondylitis or in good health (not recorded which). The sample was blood, either unsorted or a sorted T cell fraction (not recorded which). CDR3 in amino acids: CATLAGGYNEQFF. The CDR3 DNA reads as TGTGCCACCTTGGCGGGAGGGTACAATGAGCAGTTCTTC.